Presented here are 28 T cell receptor beta chains from one specimen sequenced in a study of regulatory T cells in long-lasting Graves disease. Time point reported: persistent/refractory GD, antithyroid drugs over 5 years with positive TRAb. The TCR library was prepared using RNA isolated from PBMCs. Investigators prepared the TCR beta libraries by applying iRepertoire HTBI primers and Arm-PCR of CDR3 regions. TCRdb ran MiXCR on the multiplex PCR reads and lists one entry per CDR3 protein. The data show about 430,000 distinct CDR3 sequences, around 20% seen once. The sequencing used peripheral blood mononuclear cells (PBMCs), collected when the disease was refractory, from a patient treated with antithyroid drugs. The receptor set was obtained from a female donor with Graves disease.

The chain carries TRBV19 and TRBJ2-2; D could derive from TRBD1 or TRBD2 (5 bases each). Trimming shortened V by 5 bases and J by 0 bases, and 13 bases separated the two germline ends. Germline assignment: CDR1 LNHDA and CDR2 SQIVND (reference sequence). The CDR3 has 16 amino acids. The CDR3 spells CASSPEGRSNTGELFF. The CDR3 DNA reads TGTGCCAGTAGTCCCGAGGGGCGGTCGAACACCGGGGAGCTGTTTTTT.

The sample holds one count of this clonotype. The chain couples TRBV9 to TRBJ2-7; the D is unclear. CDR1 SGDLS and CDR2 YYNGEE come from the germline V gene. This CDR3 is built from 14 residues. V gave up 7 bases and J gave up 1 base, with 15 bases separating them. The CDR3 DNA sequence: TGTGCCAGCTGCCCACGCAGATCTTCCTACGAGCAGTACTTC. Its translation is CASCPRRSSYEQYF.

V and J are TRBV28 and TRBJ2-1, with 8 positions matching TRBD1. With V trimmed by 3 bases and J by 0 bases, 1 base remained unmatched. The CDR3 extends over 15 amino acids. The germline V gene encodes CDR1 MDHEN and CDR2 SYDVKM. The CDR3 sequence: CASSFTGGSYNEQFF. The CDR3 bases are TGTGCCAGCAGTTTTACAGGGGGCTCCTACAATGAGCAGTTCTTC.

The V call is TRBV20-1, the J call TRBJ2-3, with D hard to call. The CDR3 is 13 amino acids. V lost 0 bases, J lost 4 bases, and 8 bases lay in between. Germline CDR1 is DFQATT and CDR2 is SNEGSKA (reference sequence). The CDR3 DNA follows: TGCAGTGCTAGAGATACCCGGGCAGATACGCAGTATTTT. Amino acid sequence: CSARDTRADTQYF.

This clonotype was counted ten times or more. The V and J genes are TRBV15 and TRBJ2-5; D unresolved. This CDR3 is 12 amino acids long. The V and J ends lost 2 bases and 7 bases respectively, with 8 bases between them. The germline V gene has CDR1 LNHNV and CDR2 YYDKDF (reference sequence). The CDR3 DNA is TGTGCCACCAGCAGATCCATGGGGACCCAGTACTTC. It is translated as CATSRSMGTQYF.

This clonotype was counted once. The V and J genes are TRBV12-3 or TRBV12-4 and TRBJ2-7; 9 nucleotides align to TRBD1. V shed 5 bases and J 4 bases; nucleotides not matched to a gene: 9. This CDR3 is built from 15 residues. CDR3 loop: CASSDPGTGWYEQYF. The DNA for the CDR3 is TGTGCCAGCAGTGACCCCGGGACAGGGTGGTACGAGCAGTACTTC.

The chain has TRBV11-2 and TRBJ2-7; 15 bases map to TRBD2. The trim removed 4 bases at V and 1 base at J, leaving 8 bases unmatched. The CDR3 spans 18 residues. CDR1 is SGHAT, CDR2 FQNNGV, per germline. The CDR3 protein is CASSWGLAGGSGSYEQYF. The CDR3 DNA is TGTGCCAGCAGCTGGGGACTAGCGGGAGGAAGCGGTTCCTACGAGCAGTACTTC.

This clonotype was recorded many times. The chain combines TRBV7-9 with TRBJ2-5; no reliable D call. Trimming shortened V by 1 base and J by 6 bases, and 9 bases separated the two germline ends. From germline, CDR1 is SEHNR and CDR2 FQNEAQ (reference sequence). The CDR3 runs 13 residues. This chain's CDR3 is CASSLEGPKTQYF. For the CDR3, the DNA is TGTGCCAGCAGCTTAGAAGGGCCGAAGACCCAGTACTTC.

About this clonotype itself: The junction departs from germline at one end; a sequencing error may be responsible. This rearrangement joins TRBV27 to TRBJ1-5; D is perhaps TRBD1 (6 bases). This CDR3 is 13 amino acids long. The V gene's germline CDR1 is MNHEY and CDR2 SMNVEV (reference sequence). The CDR3 loop reads CASGFTGNQPQHF. The CDR3 nucleotides are TGTGCCAGCGGTTTTACAGGGAATCAGCCCCAGCATTTT.

This chain connects TRBV4-1 to TRBJ2-5, with D possibly matching TRBD1 (6 bases). Trimming cost V 1 base and J 0 bases, with 9 bases left between them. Per germline, CDR1 MGHRA and CDR2 YSYEKL. The CDR3 covers 15 residues. The CDR3 bases are TGCGCCAGCAGCCAAGGGACAGCAAACCAAGAGACCCAGTACTTC. It translates to CASSQGTANQETQYF.

At least ten counts were recorded for this clonotype. This chain links TRBV12-3 or TRBV12-4 with TRBJ1-1, with D unclear. The CDR3 is 14 amino acids. The V gene lost 3 bases and the J gene lost 0 bases, with 8 bases spanning the gap. The CDR3 DNA is TGTGCCAGCAGTTTCGGGCCGGTGAACACTGAAGCTTTCTTT. Its protein is CASSFGPVNTEAFF.

This clonotype has at least ten counts. The chain combines TRBV3-1 with TRBJ2-5; D remains ambiguous. Germline values: CDR1 LGHDT, CDR2 YNNKEL (reference sequence). This CDR3 has 14 residues. V dropped 4 bases and J dropped 4 bases, with 13 bases sitting between them. For the CDR3, the DNA is TGTGCCAGCAGCCCAGTCGTGGAGACAGAGACCCAGTACTTC. This codes for CASSPVVETETQYF.

This clonotype was seen more than once but under ten times. The chain joins TRBV6-1 to TRBJ2-2, with D possibly being TRBD2 (7 bases). V was shortened by 7 bases and J by 1 base, with 22 bases between the two germline ends. There are 18 residues in the CDR3. CDR1 is MNHNS and CDR2 is SASEGT in the germline V gene. The CDR3 nucleotides read TGTGCCAGCACCCCGATGGGACAAGCGGGAAAGAACACCGGGGAGCTGTTTTTT. Its protein product is CASTPMGQAGKNTGELFF.

This clonotype was recorded at least ten times. The genes are TRBV2 and TRBJ2-2, with 7 positions matching TRBD1. Germline assignment: CDR1 SNHLY and CDR2 FYNNEI. V shed 11 bases and J 4 bases; nucleotides not matched to a gene: 7. This CDR3 is 13 amino acids long. In nucleotides, the CDR3 is TGTGCCGGCACGACAGGGTTCACCGGGGAGCTGTTTTTT. It yields the protein CAGTTGFTGELFF. The full variable domain, rest sourced from reference TRBV2 and TRBJ2-2, is EPEVTQTPSHQVTQMGQEVILRCVPISNHLYFYWYRQILGQKVEFLVSFYNNEISEKSEIFDDQFSVERPDGSNFTLKIRSTKLEDSAMYFCAGTTGFTGELFFGEGSRLTVL.

This clonotype has ten or more counts. The gene calls are TRBV2 and TRBJ2-3, with 9 bases identical to TRBD1. V dropped 0 bases and J dropped 0; count of bases not matched to a gene: 16. The CDR3 is 21 amino acids. Germline CDR1 and CDR2: SNHLY and FYNNEI. The CDR3 is CASSEASAARDRVDSTDTQYF. The CDR3 DNA reads as TGTGCCAGCAGTGAAGCGTCCGCTGCCCGGGACAGGGTCGATAGCACAGATACGCAGTATTTT.

Many counts were recorded for this clonotype. V and J are TRBV6-1 and TRBJ2-5; 10 bases line up with TRBD2. The ends lost 3 bases at V and 4 bases at J; junction bases unmatched: 11. In germline, CDR1 is MNHNS, CDR2 SASEGT. The CDR3 runs 17 residues. CDR3 DNA: TGTGCCAGCAGTGAGCCCCGGGTGGTAGCGGGAGGAGAGACCCAGTACTTC. Its protein is CASSEPRVVAGGETQYF.

This clonotype was counted at least ten times. The chain combines TRBV28 with TRBJ2-7, with TRBD2 as a possible D gene (6 bases). The CDR3 extends over 14 amino acids. Germline CDR1 reads MDHEN; CDR2 reads SYDVKM. Trimming pared 3 bases from V and 2 bases from J, leaving 11 bases between. This chain's CDR3 is CASSFGRDPYEQYF. The CDR3 DNA follows: TGTGCCAGCAGTTTCGGGCGGGATCCCTACGAGCAGTACTTC.

This sequence joins TRBV19 and TRBJ2-3; D might be TRBD1 or TRBD2, each matching 5 bases. V lost 3 bases and J lost 3, with 10 bases in between. This CDR3 is built from 14 residues. CDR1 is LNHDA and CDR2 is SQIVND in the germline V gene (reference sequence). CDR3 in amino acids: CASSMNRRTDTQYF. CDR3 in DNA: TGTGCCAGTAGTATGAACAGGAGGACAGATACGCAGTATTTT.

The rearrangement uses TRBV29-1 and TRBJ2-5; unclear D gene. Trimming shortened V by 2 bases and J by 3 bases, and 1 base separated the two germline ends. In germline, CDR1 is SQVTM, CDR2 ANQGSEA. There are 10 residues in the CDR3. The CDR3 reads CSVEKETQYF. The CDR3 DNA sequence: TGCAGCGTTGAAAAAGAGACCCAGTACTTC.

The V and J genes are TRBV27 and TRBJ1-4; D possibly corresponds to TRBD1 (5 bases). CDR1 and CDR2 (germline): MNHEY, SMNVEV (reference sequence). Trimming removed 5 bases at V and 7 bases at J, with 14 bases between. There are 14 residues in the CDR3. In DNA, the CDR3 is TGTGCCAGCAGTACAAGGGCAGGGCTTGAAAAACTGTTTTTT. Translation: CASSTRAGLEKLFF.

The chain carries TRBV2 and TRBJ2-7; 8 bases align to TRBD1. Per the germline V gene, CDR1 is SNHLY and CDR2 is FYNNEI. The CDR3 runs to 17 residues. J lost 0 bases, V lost 6 bases, and 13 bases had no gene match. The CDR3 nucleotides read TGTGCCAGCAGCCCCCAAAAGGGGACAGGTAGCTCCTACGAGCAGTACTTC. This sequence encodes CASSPQKGTGSSYEQYF.

As concerns this clonotype: Being one base from a much bigger clone, this may be a read error. This chain joins TRBV25-1 and TRBJ2-7; TRBD2 aligns across 10 bases. CDR3 length equals 15 residues. CDR1 and CDR2 (germline): MGHDK, SYGVNS. V lost 1 base to trimming and J lost 6 bases; unmatched junction nucleotides: 6. The CDR3 nucleotides are TGTGCCAGCAGTGAATGGTCTAGCGGGAGTATCGAGCAGTACTTC. The encoded protein is CASSEWSSGSIEQYF.

J is TRBJ2-1 and V is TRBV11-3; D possibly corresponds to TRBD2 (5 bases). Germline CDR1 and CDR2: SGHNT and YENEEA. With 4 bases removed from V and 4 bases from J, the gap between germline ends came to 8 bases. This CDR3 spans 13 amino acids. CDR3 sequence (DNA): TGTGCCAGCAGCTCGGAGGATTACAATGAGCAGTTCTTC. This sequence encodes CASSSEDYNEQFF.

The gene calls are TRBV3-1 and TRBJ2-6, with 7 bases that match TRBD1. The CDR3 has 19 residues. The V segment lost 0 bases and the J segment 0 bases; nucleotides outside the gene matches: 8. Germline values: CDR1 LGHDT, CDR2 YNNKEL (reference sequence). CDR3 in DNA: TGTGCCAGCAGCCAAGATCTTGCAGGGGGAGACTCTGGGGCCAACGTCCTGACTTTC. Translated, it gives CASSQDLAGGDSGANVLTF.

A few counts support this clonotype. The chain employs TRBV30 and TRBJ2-7; 7 bases agree with TRBD2. CDR3 length: 11 residues. Looked up from germline, CDR1 is GTSNPN and CDR2 is SVGIG (reference sequence). V lost 1 base and J lost 9; bases outside the gene matches: 3. CDR3 DNA sequence: TGTGCCTGGAGTGAGACGGGGGGGCAGTACTTC. Translation gives CAWSETGGQYF. The entire variable domain, with the rest obtained from reference TRBV30 and TRBJ2-7, is as follows: SQTIHQWPATLVQPVGSPLSLECTVEGTSNPNLYWYRQAAGRGLQLLFYSVGIGQISSEVPQNLSASRPQDRQFILSSKKLLLSDSGFYLCAWSETGGQYFGPGTRLTVT.

This clonotype was picked up a small number of times. The chain carries TRBV19 and TRBJ1-5; tentative D call: TRBD1 (6 bases). The V and J ends lost 7 bases and 1 base respectively, with 14 bases between them. The CDR3 covers 15 residues. Germline lookup yields CDR1 LNHDA and CDR2 SQIVND (reference sequence). CDR3 DNA: TGTGCCAGTACGGCAGGGGATATAAGCAATCAGCCCCAGCATTTT. It encodes CASTAGDISNQPQHF.

This clonotype has a count of ten or more. V is TRBV7-9 and J is TRBJ2-5; no definite D call. This CDR3 comprises 11 residues. V gave up 8 bases and J gave up 5 bases, with 9 bases separating them. From germline, CDR1 is SEHNR and CDR2 FQNEAQ (reference sequence). In DNA form, the CDR3 reads TGTGCCAGCGAGGAAGCCGAGACCCAGTACTTC. It yields the protein CASEEAETQYF.

The V and J genes are TRBV5-1 and TRBJ1-2, with D uncertain. The germline V and J ends were trimmed by 0 bases and 8 bases, with 14 bases remaining between them. This CDR3 contains 14 residues. CDR1 is SGHRS, CDR2 YFSETQ, per germline. The CDR3, as DNA: TGCGCCAGCAGCTTGGTTTCCGGCGAAGAAGGCTACACCTTC. Protein sequence: CASSLVSGEEGYTF.